What follows are 11 T cell receptor beta chains derived from one specimen sequenced in a study of control samples from healthy donors and cancer patients. The method was immunoSEQ multiplex PCR; TCRdb's version includes in-frame clones alone and lacks a portion of them. The repertoire includes 200,000 to 250,000 clones, about 95% of them detected once, and approximately 1.6% sits in the top ten. The sample was blood. These receptors were obtained from a man aged 50 or older in good health.

The rearrangement links TRBV2 to TRBJ1-1; D is unresolved. Germline CDR1 reads SNHLY; CDR2 reads FYNNEI. The CDR3 has 11 amino acids. V was pared by 2 bases and J by 11 bases, with 9 bases between. CDR3 amino acids: CASSESVSAFF. The CDR3 DNA follows: TGTGCCAGCAGTGAATCCGTGTCGGCTTTCTTT.

This chain joins TRBV4-1 and TRBJ2-1; D possibly matches TRBD1 or TRBD2 (6 bases each). Trimming left V 2 bases short and J 4 bases short, with 9 bases between. The CDR3 is 14 amino acids. CDR1 and CDR2 (germline): MGHRA, YSYEKL. The CDR3 DNA follows: TGCGCCAGCAGCCAAAGGGGGGTATACAATGAGCAGTTCTTC. As protein: CASSQRGVYNEQFF.

The CDR3 sequence: CASRDPQQKNYGYTF. The CDR3 nucleotides are TGTGCCAGCAGGGACCCACAACAGAAGAACTATGGCTACACCTTC. The chain carries TRBV27 and TRBJ1-2; no reliable D call. V lost 6 bases and J 2 bases, leaving 16 bases between the germline ends. Germline CDR1 is MNHEY and CDR2 is SMNVEV (reference sequence). This CDR3 has 15 amino acids.

The J gene is TRBJ2-2, the V gene TRBV28; a possible D gene is TRBD1 (6 bases). V was trimmed by 6 bases and J by 6 bases, leaving 11 bases between them. This CDR3 has 13 amino acids. Germline V gene data show CDR1 as MDHEN and CDR2 as SYDVKM. The CDR3 DNA reads as TGTGCCAGCAGAGTACAGGGATCCGGGGAGCTGTTTTTT. Residues: CASRVQGSGELFF.

V is TRBV5-1 and J is TRBJ2-1; 9 nucleotides align to TRBD2. The length of the CDR3 is 15 residues. The trim removed 5 bases at V and 0 bases at J, leaving 3 bases unmatched. CDR1 and CDR2 from the germline V gene are SGHRS and YFSETQ. The CDR3 DNA reads TGCGCCAGCAGGGGGCGGGGGGGCTCCTACAATGAGCAGTTCTTC. Its protein is CASRGRGGSYNEQFF.

The chain links TRBV28 to TRBJ1-3; D possibly corresponds to TRBD1 (5 bases). This CDR3 has 15 residues. Trimming left V 6 bases short and J 4 bases short, with 16 bases between. CDR1 is MDHEN and CDR2 is SYDVKM in the germline V gene. The CDR3 region has the DNA TGTGCCAGCAGGGATTCCGGGACTGCGGGAAACACCATATATTTT. Amino acid sequence: CASRDSGTAGNTIYF.

The chain is built from TRBV7-9 and TRBJ2-2, with D perhaps matching TRBD2 (7 bases). Germline CDR1 and CDR2: SEHNR and FQNEAQ (reference sequence). The ends were cut back, 7 bases at V and 5 bases at J, with 17 bases in the middle. The CDR3 consists of 15 residues. As DNA, the CDR3 is TGTGCCAGCACCTCTCCGGGGGGCCGAACCGGGGAGCTGTTTTTT. This encodes CASTSPGGRTGELFF. Supplemented by reference TRBV7-9 and TRBJ2-2, the full variable domain reads DTGVSQNPRHKITKRGQNVTFRCDPISEHNRLYWYRQTLGQGPEFLTYFQNEAQLEKSRLLSDRFSAERPKGSFSTLEIQRTEQGDSAMYLCASTSPGGRTGELFFGEGSRLTVL.

The V gene is TRBV9, the J gene TRBJ2-2; no clear D gene. The CDR3 contains 13 residues. The germline V gene encodes CDR1 SGDLS and CDR2 YYNGEE. The V end lost 0 bases, the J end lost 6 bases, and 6 bases lay between the germline ends. CDR3 region: CASSVDQPGELFF. The CDR3 nucleotides read TGTGCCAGCAGCGTAGATCAGCCCGGGGAGCTGTTTTTT.

The chain has TRBV23-1 and TRBJ1-5; D is uncertain. TRBV23-1 belongs to the ORF category, with a function that is uncertain. The V end was cut by 0 bases, the J end by 2 bases, with 14 bases between. The CDR3 runs 17 residues. The DNA for the CDR3 is TGCGCCAGCAGTCAATCTATAGTTGTATACGGCAATCAGCCCCAGCATTTT. Protein sequence: CASSQSIVVYGNQPQHF.

This clone was seen only once. The V gene is TRBV3-1 (or the pseudogene TRBV3-2), the J gene TRBJ2-1; no reliable D call. Trimming removed 4 bases from V and 5 bases from J, with 9 bases in between. The CDR3 runs 13 residues. Germline V gene lookup returns CDR1 LGHDT and CDR2 YNNKEL (reference sequence). CDR3 in DNA: TGTGCCAGCAGCCTTTCGGACCACAATGAGCAGTTCTTC. Its protein product is CASSLSDHNEQFF.

The chain has TRBV19 and TRBJ2-5; D remains ambiguous. Trimming took off 0 bases at V and 5 bases at J, with 4 bases between the two ends. This CDR3 spans 12 amino acids. CDR1 is LNHDA and CDR2 is SQIVND in the germline V gene (reference sequence). The CDR3 sequence: CASSIDRETQYF. Here the CDR3 DNA reads TGTGCCAGTAGTATAGATAGGGAGACCCAGTACTTC.